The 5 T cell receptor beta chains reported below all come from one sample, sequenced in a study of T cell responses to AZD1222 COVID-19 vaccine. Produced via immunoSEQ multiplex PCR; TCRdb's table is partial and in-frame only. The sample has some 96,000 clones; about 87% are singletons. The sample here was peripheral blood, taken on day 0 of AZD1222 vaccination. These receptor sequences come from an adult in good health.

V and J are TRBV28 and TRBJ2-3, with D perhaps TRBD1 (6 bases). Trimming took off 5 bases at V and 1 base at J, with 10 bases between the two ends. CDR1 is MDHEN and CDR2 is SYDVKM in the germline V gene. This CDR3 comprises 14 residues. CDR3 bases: TGTGCCAGCAGTCCCGACAGGCGCACAGATACGCAGTATTTT. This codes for CASSPDRRTDTQYF.

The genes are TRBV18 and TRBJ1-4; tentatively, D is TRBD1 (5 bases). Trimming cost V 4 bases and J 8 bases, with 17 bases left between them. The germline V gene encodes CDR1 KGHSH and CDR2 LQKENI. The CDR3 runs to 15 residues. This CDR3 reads CASSRDRGEKEKLFF. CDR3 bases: TGTGCCAGCTCACGAGACAGAGGGGAGAAAGAAAAACTGTTTTTT. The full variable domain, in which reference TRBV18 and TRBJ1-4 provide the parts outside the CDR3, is NAGVMQNPRHLVRRRGQEARLRCSPMKGHSHVYWYRQLPEEGLKFMVYLQKENIIDESGMPKERFSAEFPKEGPSILRIQQVVRGDSAAYFCASSRDRGEKEKLFFGSGTQLSVL.

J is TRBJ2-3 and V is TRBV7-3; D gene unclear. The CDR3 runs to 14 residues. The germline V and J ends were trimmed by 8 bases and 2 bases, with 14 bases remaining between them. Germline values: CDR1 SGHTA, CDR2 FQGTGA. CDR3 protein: CASSDGPTTDTQYF. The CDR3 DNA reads TGTGCCAGCTCCGACGGGCCGACCACAGATACGCAGTATTTT.

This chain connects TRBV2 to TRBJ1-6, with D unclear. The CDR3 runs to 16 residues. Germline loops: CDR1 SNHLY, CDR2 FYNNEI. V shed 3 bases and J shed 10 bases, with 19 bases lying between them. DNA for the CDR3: TGTGCCAGCAGTGACAGTCCGGGAGGTTTCCTATCACCCCTCCACTTT. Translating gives CASSDSPGGFLSPLHF. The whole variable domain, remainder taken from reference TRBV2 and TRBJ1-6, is EPEVTQTPSHQVTQMGQEVILRCVPISNHLYFYWYRQILGQKVEFLVSFYNNEISEKSEIFDDQFSVERPDGSNFTLKIRSTKLEDSAMYFCASSDSPGGFLSPLHFGNGTRLTVT.

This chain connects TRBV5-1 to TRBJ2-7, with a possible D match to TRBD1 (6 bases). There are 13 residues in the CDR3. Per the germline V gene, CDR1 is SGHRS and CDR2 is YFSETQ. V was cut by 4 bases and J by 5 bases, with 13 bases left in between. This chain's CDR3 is CASSEFTGNEQYF. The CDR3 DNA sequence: TGCGCCAGCAGCGAGTTTACAGGGAACGAGCAGTACTTC.